These T cell receptor beta chains were read from a single sample in a study of T cells in tumors after PD-1 blockade. The assay was immunoSEQ multiplex PCR, and TCRdb's table has in-frame clones only and misses some. The sample holds roughly 50,000 clones; approximately 81% are singletons and the top ten take about 4%. The source was PBMCs, collected before anti-PD-1 treatment. The receptors shown here come from a human donor with basal cell carcinoma. Each CDR3 is given with its conserved first and last residue. The D gene is left open where the match is weak. The size field is filled for only some rows; it gives once, few, many or a size class.

v_gene,d_gene,len,j_gene,abundance,CDR3nt,CDR3aa
TRBV20-1,TRBD2,14,TRBJ2-1,NA,TGCAGTGCTAGTTACGGGGAGGGGTACAATGAGCAGTTCTTC,CSASYGEGYNEQFF
TRBV7-2,NA,13,TRBJ2-2,NA,TGTGCCAGCAGCTTAGGGGGGGCCGGGGAGCTGTTTTTT,CASSLGGAGELFF
TRBV19,TRBD2,16,TRBJ2-2,NA,TGTGCCAGTATCTTAGCGGGGGCCTCGAACACCGGGGAGCTGTTTTTT,CASILAGASNTGELFF
TRBV7-2,NA,13,TRBJ1-2,NA,TGTGCCAGCAGCTTATATAAGGGACCCGGCTACACCTTC,CASSLYKGPGYTF
TRBV5-1,TRBD1,16,TRBJ1-2,NA,TGCGCCAGCAGCGCCGACCAGGGGGCACGATTTGTTGGCTACACCTTC,CASSADQGARFVGYTF
TRBV3-1/TRBV3-2,TRBD1,14,TRBJ2-7,NA,TGTGCCAGCAGCCAAGGACAGGGGACCTACGAGCAGTACTTC,CASSQGQGTYEQYF
TRBV6-4,TRBD2,16,TRBJ2-3,few,TGTGCCAGCAGTGACTCGAGCGGGGGTAGCACAGATACGCAGTATTTT,CASSDSSGGSTDTQYF
TRBV3-1/TRBV3-2,NA,13,TRBJ2-7,NA,TGTGCCAGCAGCCAAGCCGGGACCTACGAGCAGTACTTC,CASSQAGTYEQYF
TRBV5-1,TRBD1,15,TRBJ2-7,once,TGCGCCAGCAGCTTGTGGACAGGGAGCTCCTACGAGCAGTACTTC,CASSLWTGSSYEQYF
TRBV30,NA,12,TRBJ1-3,NA,TGTGCCTGGCAGATAAAGGGAAACACCATATATTTT,CAWQIKGNTIYF
TRBV5-5,TRBD1,13,TRBJ1-4,NA,TGTGCCAGCAGCAGCCGTGACAGGGTAAAACTGTTTTTT,CASSSRDRVKLFF
TRBV30,NA,14,TRBJ1-2,NA,TGTGCCTGGGGCCTCGCACATGCCAACTATGGCTACACCTTC,CAWGLAHANYGYTF
TRBV2,NA,16,TRBJ2-1,few,TGTGCCAGCAGGGAGCTCGGGACGGCCCTATCCAATGAGCAGTTCTTC,CASRELGTALSNEQFF
TRBV21-1,NA,20,TRBJ1-4,NA,TGTGCCAGCAGCAAAGGACCGGTGGCGTTGGAATGCGCAACTAATGAAAAACTGTTTTTT,CASSKGPVALECATNEKLFF
TRBV19,NA,12,TRBJ1-2,NA,TGTGCCAGTACCGGGGCAGACTATGGCTACACCTTC,CASTGADYGYTF
TRBV3-1/TRBV3-2,NA,15,TRBJ2-3,once,TGTGCCAGCAGCCCCCTGGCGGGGAGCACAGATACGCAGTATTTT,CASSPLAGSTDTQYF
TRBV3-1/TRBV3-2,TRBD2,15,TRBJ2-3,NA,TGTGCCAGCAGCCACGGCGGGGGGCATACAGATACGCAGTATTTT,CASSHGGGHTDTQYF
TRBV7-9,NA,17,TRBJ1-6,NA,TGTGCCAGCAGCTCCCGTCCGACAGTTGGGGGTAGTTCACCCCTCCACTTT,CASSSRPTVGGSSPLHF
TRBV30,TRBD1,14,TRBJ2-7,few,TGTGCCTGGAGTGTACAGGGGCTATACGAGTGGCAGTACTTC,CAWSVQGLYEWQYF
TRBV2,TRBD1,15,TRBJ1-5,few,TGTGCCAGCAGTGAGGACAGGGGGCTTGGTCAGCCCCAGCATTTT,CASSEDRGLGQPQHF
TRBV3-1/TRBV3-2,TRBD1,14,TRBJ1-6,NA,TGTGCCAGCAGCCAAGGACAGGGAAATTCACCCCTCCACTTT,CASSQGQGNSPLHF
TRBV28,NA,12,TRBJ1-3,NA,TGTGCCAGCACTACCCCCGGAAACACCATATATTTT,CASTTPGNTIYF
TRBV10-2,NA,14,TRBJ2-7,NA,TGCGCCAGCAGGGGATCCGGGCCCGGTCACGAGCAGTACTTC,CASRGSGPGHEQYF
TRBV3-1/TRBV3-2,TRBD1,16,TRBJ1-2,NA,TGTGCCAGCAGCCAAAAGTTCACAGGGGCCAACTATGGCTACACCTTC,CASSQKFTGANYGYTF
TRBV4-1,NA,14,TRBJ1-1,NA,TGCGCCAGCAGCCGTGGGGGGCGCACCACTGAAGCTTTCTTT,CASSRGGRTTEAFF
TRBV7-8,NA,14,TRBJ1-4,few,TGTGCCAGCAGCTTTCAGGGCTTTAATGAAAAACTGTTTTTT,CASSFQGFNEKLFF
TRBV28,NA,15,TRBJ2-5,NA,TGTGCCAGCAGTTTGCGGCGGGGGACAAAAGAGACCCAGTACTTC,CASSLRRGTKETQYF
TRBV3-1/TRBV3-2,NA,16,TRBJ1-2,NA,TGTGCCAGCAGCTCCCCCTCCAGGCAGGGAGAATATGGCTACACCTTC,CASSSPSRQGEYGYTF
TRBV5-5,NA,17,TRBJ1-6,NA,TGTGCCAGCAGCTTGGGCGGCAGGGGCGGCTATAATTCACCCCTCCACTTT,CASSLGGRGGYNSPLHF
TRBV7-9,NA,12,TRBJ1-3,NA,TGTGCCAGCAGTCTTATGGGGAACACCATATATTTT,CASSLMGNTIYF